Following are 8 T cell receptor beta chains from one sample sequenced in a study of T cell repertoires in cytomegalovirus infection. Via MiXCR, TCRdb re-called the reads, giving one row per CDR3 protein. The data hold roughly 150,000 distinct CDR3 sequences, with around 20% observed a single time. Sequencing was done on a sample of PBMCs. The receptors come from a human donor in good health (CMV status not recorded). Some clones in this sample may be carry-over from other donors' samples.

Many counts were recorded for this clonotype. This chain links TRBV12-3 or TRBV12-4 with TRBJ2-1; 11 bases match TRBD2. J lost 4 bases, V lost 5 bases, and 7 bases had no gene match. This CDR3 has 16 amino acids. The CDR3 reads CASSPLTSGAYNEQFF. The CDR3 bases are TGTGCCAGCAGTCCCCTGACTAGCGGGGCTTACAATGAGCAGTTCTTC.

This chain joins TRBV4-1 and TRBJ1-6; 8 nucleotides align to TRBD1. The CDR3 covers 14 residues. V gave up 8 bases and J gave up 7 bases; unmatched junction bases: 7. Germline CDR1 is MGHRA and CDR2 is YSYEKL. CDR3 bases: TGCGCCAGCGGGACCGGGACAGGCAATTCACCCCTCCACTTT. It is translated as CASGTGTGNSPLHF.

This clonotype was observed a few times. The rearrangement uses TRBV6-5 and TRBJ2-3; 7 bases are a match to TRBD1. The J segment lost 3 bases and the V segment lost 0 bases, leaving 9 bases of the junction unmatched. Germline V gives CDR1 MNHEY, CDR2 SVGAGI. The CDR3 covers 17 residues. The CDR3 DNA is TGTGCCAGCAGTTACTCGACAGGGCTTTCCATTACAGATACGCAGTATTTT. It yields the protein CASSYSTGLSITDTQYF.

This clonotype turned up a few times. The V call is TRBV27, the J call TRBJ1-5, with D possibly being TRBD1 (5 bases). Germline V gene data show CDR1 as MNHEY and CDR2 as SMNVEV (reference sequence). Trimming cost V 11 bases and J 2 bases, with 16 bases left between them. The CDR3 has 14 amino acids. CDR3: CASRFQGGNQPQHF. For the CDR3, the DNA is TGTGCCTCCCGATTCCAGGGTGGCAATCAGCCCCAGCATTTT.

Ten or more counts support this clonotype. The J gene is TRBJ1-1, the V gene TRBV12-3 or TRBV12-4, with TRBD1 identical over 8 bases. Trimming at V came to 5 bases and at J to 0 bases, leaving 2 bases not matched to a gene. The length of the CDR3 is 14 residues. The CDR3 protein is CASSGQGLNTEAFF. The DNA of the CDR3 is TGTGCCAGCAGTGGACAGGGACTGAACACTGAAGCTTTCTTT.

V gene TRBV9 combines with J gene TRBJ2-7; D is possibly TRBD1 (6 bases). CDR3 size: 14 residues. Trimming took 3 bases from V and 8 from J, leaving 18 bases between them. From germline, CDR1 is SGDLS and CDR2 YYNGEE. CDR3 loop: CASSGGTPLEKQYF. In DNA form, the CDR3 reads TGTGCCAGCAGCGGTGGGACACCCCTCGAGAAGCAGTACTTC.

Only a few counts were recorded for this clonotype. This chain links TRBV27 with TRBJ2-1; 7 bases align to TRBD1. Germline loops: CDR1 MNHEY, CDR2 SMNVEV (reference sequence). V shed 5 bases, J shed 3 bases, and the junction held 4 bases outside the gene matches. CDR3 length equals 14 residues. This CDR3 is CASSTGQVYNEQFF. The CDR3, as DNA: TGTGCCAGCAGTACCGGACAGGTCTACAATGAGCAGTTCTTC.

The rearrangement links TRBV28 to TRBJ2-3; 12 nucleotides line up with TRBD2. CDR3 length: 17 amino acids. V lost 3 bases and J lost 5; bases outside the gene matches: 9. The V gene's germline CDR1 is MDHEN and CDR2 SYDVKM. CDR3 protein: CASSLDLAGGPEDTQYF. The DNA for the CDR3 is TGTGCCAGCAGTTTGGACCTAGCGGGGGGGCCAGAAGATACGCAGTATTTT.